This TCR beta chain originates from a study of T cell responses to AZD1222 COVID-19 vaccine. Assay used: immunoSEQ multiplex PCR; TCRdb lists only in-frame clones, some missing. The data show around 53,000 clones, 70% to 90% seen once. As to this clone: What it binds is unknown.

Findings of the study overall: Baseline serology detected seropositivity in only six AZD1222 recipients. Repertoires were obtained solely post-peak T cell response.

The receptor was isolated from an adult who received the AZD1222 COVID-19 vaccine. The sample here was peripheral blood, taken 28 days after the second AZD1222 dose.

The CDR3 loop is CASSYGQYTDTQYF. The CDR3 DNA follows: TGTGCCAGCAGCTACGGACAGTACACAGATACGCAGTATTTT. This chain links TRBV7-3 with TRBJ2-3, with D maybe TRBD1 (6 bases). The CDR3 totals 14 residues. The germline V gene encodes CDR1 SGHTA and CDR2 FQGTGA. Trimming shortened V by 4 bases and J by 2 bases, and 10 bases separated the two germline ends.